Given below is one T cell receptor beta chain in context. This record comes from a study of PD-L1 blockade in urothelial cancer. Overall study: Median T cell yield per blood sample was about 150,000 cells.

Using immunoSEQ multiplex PCR, the repertoire was profiled, and TCRdb retains in-frame clones only, with some absent. Of around 40,000 clones in the sample, approximately 86% are singletons; the top ten hold 24%. The time point here: peripheral blood 6 weeks after treatment start. Germline V gene sequence: CDR1 SNHLY, CDR2 FYNNEI. The CDR3 length is 14 residues. Trimming shortened V by 4 bases and J by 7 bases, and 13 bases separated the two germline ends. J is TRBJ2-2 and V is TRBV2; a possible D gene is TRBD1 (7 bases). Here the sequenced sample was PBMCs, taken around atezolizumab (anti-PD-L1) treatment. The receptor's source is a man between 60 and 70 years old with urothelial cancer. In DNA, the CDR3 is TGTGCCAGCAGTGTCAACAGGGGAGGCGGGGAGCTGTTTTTT. Its translation is CASSVNRGGGELFF.